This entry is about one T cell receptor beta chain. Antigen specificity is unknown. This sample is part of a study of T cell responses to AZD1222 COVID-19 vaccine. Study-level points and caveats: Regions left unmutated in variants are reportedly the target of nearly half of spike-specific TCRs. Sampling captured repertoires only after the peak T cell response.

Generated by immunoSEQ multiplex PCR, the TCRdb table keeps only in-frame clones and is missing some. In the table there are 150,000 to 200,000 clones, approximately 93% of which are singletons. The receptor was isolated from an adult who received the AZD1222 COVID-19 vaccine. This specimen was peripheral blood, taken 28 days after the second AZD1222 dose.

Here the CDR3 DNA reads TGTGCCAGCAGCCCCGGGACGACAGGCTTAAACTATGGCTACACCTTC. Encoded protein: CASSPGTTGLNYGYTF. The chain recombines TRBV11-1 with TRBJ1-2; possible D gene TRBD1, 6 bases. Germline V gene data show CDR1 as SGHAT and CDR2 as FQDESV (reference sequence). This CDR3 contains 16 residues. With 5 bases removed from V and 2 bases from J, the gap between germline ends came to 18 bases.